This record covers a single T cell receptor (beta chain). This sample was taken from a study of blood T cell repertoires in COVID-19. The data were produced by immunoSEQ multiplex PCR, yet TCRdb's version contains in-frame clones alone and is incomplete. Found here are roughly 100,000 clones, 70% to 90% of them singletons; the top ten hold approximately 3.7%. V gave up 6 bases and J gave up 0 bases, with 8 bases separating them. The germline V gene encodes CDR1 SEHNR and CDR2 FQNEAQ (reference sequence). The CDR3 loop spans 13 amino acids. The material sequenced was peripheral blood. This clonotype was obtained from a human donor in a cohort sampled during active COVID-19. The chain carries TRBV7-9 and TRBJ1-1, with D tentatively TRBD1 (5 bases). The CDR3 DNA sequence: TGTGCCAGCAGTCCGACAGTGAACACTGAAGCTTTCTTT. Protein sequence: CASSPTVNTEAFF.